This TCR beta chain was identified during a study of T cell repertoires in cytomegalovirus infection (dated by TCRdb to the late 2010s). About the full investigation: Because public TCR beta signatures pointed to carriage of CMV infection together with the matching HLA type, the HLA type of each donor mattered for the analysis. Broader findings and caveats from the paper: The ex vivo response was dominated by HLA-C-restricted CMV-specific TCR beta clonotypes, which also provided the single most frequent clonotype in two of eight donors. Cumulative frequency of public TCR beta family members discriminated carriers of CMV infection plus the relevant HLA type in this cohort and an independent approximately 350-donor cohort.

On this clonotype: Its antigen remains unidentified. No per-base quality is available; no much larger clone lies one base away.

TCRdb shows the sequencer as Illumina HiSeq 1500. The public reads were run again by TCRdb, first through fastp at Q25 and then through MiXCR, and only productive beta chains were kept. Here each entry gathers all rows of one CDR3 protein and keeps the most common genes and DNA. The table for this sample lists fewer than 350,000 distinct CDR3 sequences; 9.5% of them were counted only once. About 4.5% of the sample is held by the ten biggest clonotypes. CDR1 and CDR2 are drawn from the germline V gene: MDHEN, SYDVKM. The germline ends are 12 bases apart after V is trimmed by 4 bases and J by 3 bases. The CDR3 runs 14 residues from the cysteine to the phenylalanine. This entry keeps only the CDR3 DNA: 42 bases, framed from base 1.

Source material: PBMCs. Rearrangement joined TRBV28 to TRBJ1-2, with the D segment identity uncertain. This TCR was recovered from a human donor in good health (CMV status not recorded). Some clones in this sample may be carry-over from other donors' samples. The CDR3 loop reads CASSYGKGDYGYTF. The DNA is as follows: TGTGCCAGCAGTTACGGAAAGGGAGACTATGGCTACACCTTC.